This T cell receptor beta chain was identified during a study of cytomegalovirus exposure and HLA in healthy donors. Method: immunoSEQ multiplex PCR; TCRdb's copy keeps in-frame clones and lacks some. This repertoire shows roughly 260,000 clones, 80% to 90% found once; its top ten account for about 3%. The germline V and J ends were trimmed by 5 bases and 3 bases, with 8 bases remaining between them. Germline-derived CDR1 and CDR2 are LNHDA and SQIVND (reference sequence). This CDR3 comprises 13 residues. A remark on this clone: Within the sample, other DNA sequences also encode this same CDR3.

Sequenced sample: PBMCs. The chain employs TRBV19 and TRBJ1-5, with D unclear. The TCR originated in a man younger than 30 in good health and CMV-seronegative. The CDR3 nucleotides read TGTGCCAGTAGTTTCGGTTTCAATCAGCCCCAGCATTTT. Its translation: CASSFGFNQPQHF. Using reference TRBV19 and TRBJ1-5 for the parts outside the CDR3, the full variable domain is DGGITQSPKYLFRKEGQNVTLSCEQNLNHDAMYWYRQDPGQGLRLIYYSQIVNDFQKGDIAEGYSVSREKKESFPLTVTSAQKNPTAFYLCASSFGFNQPQHFGDGTRLSIL.